Shown below are 17 T cell receptor beta chains from a single sample sequenced in a study of Tregs in tolerant kidney transplant recipients. Recipients received nonmyeloablative bone marrow transplants from related graft donors, with transient mixed chimerism. Repertoires were generated with immunoSEQ multiplex PCR, while TCRdb's copy carries only in-frame clones and drops some. The record lists about 31,000 clones, of which the ten most abundant hold under 2%. The sequencing here drew on CD4+ T cells from blood (PBMCs), taken 24 months after the transplant. These receptors all come from a human patient who received a combined kidney and bone marrow transplant. Certain T cells may be donor cells from the graft.

This CDR3 is CASSMTGPSNQPQHF. The part of the CDR3 DNA that was read is TGTGCCAGTAGTATGACAGGCCCTAGCAATCAGCCC. The V call is TRBV19, the J call TRBJ1-5, with a weak D call TRBD1 (6 bases). With the read ending 3 residues before the CDR3 end, the germline J gene is used to fill in that end. V lost 3 bases, J lost 0 bases, and 9 bases lay in between. CDR3 length equals 15 residues. From germline, CDR1 is LNHDA and CDR2 SQIVND (reference sequence). The entire variable domain, with the rest obtained from reference TRBV19 and TRBJ1-5, is as follows: DGGITQSPKYLFRKEGQNVTLSCEQNLNHDAMYWYRQDPGQGLRLIYYSQIVNDFQKGDIAEGYSVSREKKESFPLTVTSAQKNPTAFYLCASSMTGPSNQPQHFGDGTRLSIL.

Turning to this clone: The read comes to an end 3 residues before the CDR3 does, leaving the germline J gene to fill in the end. The rearrangement uses TRBV20-1 and TRBJ1-4; 8 bases map to TRBD1. The CDR3 has 18 residues. J gave up 2 bases and V 0 bases, and 11 bases lay outside the gene matches. Per germline, CDR1 DFQATT and CDR2 SNEGSKA (reference sequence). The CDR3 DNA, read in part, is TGCAGTGCTAGAGATTGGGTAGACAGGGGATCGACTAATGAAAAA. As protein: CSARDWVDRGSTNEK. The full CDR3 is CSARDWVDRGSTNEKLFF.

As to this clone: The read ends 3 residues early relative to the CDR3; the germline J gene fills the gap. The chain links TRBV20-1 to TRBJ1-1; D is uncertain. This CDR3 is built from 14 residues. Germline V lookup: CDR1 DFQATT, CDR2 SNEGSKA (reference sequence). V was cut by 2 bases and J by 0 bases, with 10 bases left in between. CDR3 in amino acids: CSARIGSMNTEAFF. The sequenced part of the CDR3 DNA is TGCAGTGCTAGAATCGGGTCGATGAACACTGAA.

Comment on this clone: The sequence runs out 3 residues before the end of the CDR3; the remainder is reconstructed from the germline J gene. The chain is built from TRBV5-1 and TRBJ1-5; possible D gene TRBD1, 6 bases. This CDR3 is built from 15 residues. Germline V gene sequence: CDR1 SGHRS, CDR2 YFSETQ. V was clipped by 0 bases and J by 2 bases, with 9 bases between them. The DNA read from the CDR3 is TGCGCCAGCAGCTTGGGGACAGTCGGCAATCAGCCC. This codes for CASSLGTVGNQP. The whole CDR3 sequence reads CASSLGTVGNQPQHF. The full variable domain, rest sourced from reference TRBV5-1 and TRBJ1-5, is KAGVTQTPRYLIKTRGQQVTLSCSPISGHRSVSWYQQTPGQGLQFLFEYFSETQRNKGNFPGRFSGRQFSNSRSEMNVSTLELGDSALYLCASSLGTVGNQPQHFGDGTRLSIL.

Turning to this clone: The CDR3 end falls 3 residues outside the read, so it is completed with the germline J gene. This chain links TRBV20-1 with TRBJ2-7; 8 bases fit TRBD2. In germline, CDR1 is DFQATT, CDR2 SNEGSKA (reference sequence). This CDR3 region has 12 residues. The J segment lost 5 bases and the V segment lost 3 bases, leaving 3 bases of the junction unmatched. The CDR3 bases that were read are TGCAGTGCTAGCGGGGGGGCGCACGAG. Residues: CSASGGAHE. In full, the CDR3 is CSASGGAHEQYF.

Concerning this clone: The read stops 3 residues short of the end of the CDR3; the missing end is completed from the germline J gene. The chain couples TRBV11-2 to TRBJ2-3; the D gene is possibly TRBD1 (5 bases). This CDR3 contains 14 residues. Trimming removed 1 base at V and 0 bases at J, with 5 bases between. Per germline, CDR1 SGHAT and CDR2 FQNNGV. CDR3 bases read: TGTGCCAGCAGCTTAGGACAGAGCACAGATACG. Translated: CASSLGQSTDT. The entire CDR3 is CASSLGQSTDTQYF.

In regard to this clone: The read stops 3 residues short of the end of the CDR3; the missing end is completed from the germline J gene. The chain links TRBV7-7 to TRBJ2-1, with TRBD2 matching 12 bases. Germline assignment: CDR1 SSHAT and CDR2 FNYEAQ (reference sequence). V lost 1 base, J lost 7 bases, and 2 bases stayed unmatched. The length of the CDR3 is 15 residues. Here the CDR3 reads CASSLGLAGVNEQFF. The part of the CDR3 DNA that was read is TGTGCCAGCAGCTTAGGACTAGCGGGAGTTAATGAG.

Turning to this clone: The sequence runs out 3 residues before the end of the CDR3; the remainder is reconstructed from the germline J gene. The rearrangement joins TRBV2 to TRBJ2-1, with 16 nucleotides matching TRBD2. Germline values: CDR1 SNHLY, CDR2 FYNNEI. CDR3 length: 19 amino acids. V lost 2 bases to trimming and J lost 1 base; unmatched junction nucleotides: 5. The sequenced CDR3 bases are TGTGCCAGCAGTGAAATGGGACTAGCGGGAGGGCGGTCCTACAATGAG. This encodes CASSEMGLAGGRSYNE. The whole CDR3 is CASSEMGLAGGRSYNEQFF.

In regard to this clone: The CDR3 end lies 3 residues beyond the end of the read and is filled in from the germline J gene. The V and J genes are TRBV7-2 and TRBJ2-5, with 7 bases identical to TRBD2. V dropped 3 bases and J dropped 3; count of bases not matched to a gene: 7. This CDR3 has 15 residues. The germline V gene has CDR1 SGHTA and CDR2 FQGNSA. The sequenced CDR3 bases are TGTGCCAGCAGCTTTCGGGCTAGCGGTGAAGAGACC. Encoded protein: CASSFRASGEET. The full CDR3 sequence reads CASSFRASGEETQYF.

For this clone: With the read ending 3 residues before the CDR3 end, the germline J gene is used to fill in that end. The gene calls are TRBV29-1 and TRBJ2-5, with D possibly matching TRBD1 (5 bases). Trimming pared 4 bases from V and 1 base from J, leaving 10 bases between. Germline-derived CDR1 and CDR2 are SQVTM and ANQGSEA. CDR3 size: 13 residues. The CDR3 is CSVALGAQETQYF. CDR3 bases read: TGCAGCGTTGCCTTAGGGGCCCAAGAGACC.

On this clone: The CDR3 is cut off 3 residues early in the read; its end comes from the germline J gene. This chain connects TRBV30 to TRBJ2-5; TRBD1 matches 8 bases. CDR3 length equals 18 residues. Germline V gene sequence: CDR1 GTSNPN, CDR2 SVGIG (reference sequence). The junction had 18 bases not matched to a gene; V was cut back by 3 bases and J by 3 bases. The CDR3 spells CAWSRSAGGKGREETQYF. The CDR3 DNA, read in part, is TGTGCCTGGAGCCGGAGCGCAGGGGGCAAGGGTAGGGAAGAGACC.

To note about this clone: The CDR3 end is not reached by the read, which stops 3 residues before it; the germline J gene fills it in. V usage is TRBV7-8 and J usage is TRBJ2-6, with TRBD1 identical over 9 bases. Germline CDR1 reads SGHVS; CDR2 reads FQNEAQ. The J segment lost 0 bases and the V segment lost 5 bases, leaving 8 bases of the junction unmatched. The CDR3 sequence is 18 residues long. CDR3: CASSLRDRATSGANVLTF. The sequenced CDR3 bases are TGTGCCAGCAGCCTCCGGGACAGGGCCACCTCTGGGGCCAACGTC.

As for this clone: The read ends 3 residues early relative to the CDR3; the germline J gene fills the gap. The gene calls are TRBV20-1 and TRBJ2-7, with TRBD2 matching 15 bases. The trim removed 6 bases at V and 5 bases at J, leaving 5 bases unmatched. CDR3 length equals 14 residues. Germline CDR1 reads DFQATT; CDR2 reads SNEGSKA (reference sequence). The sequenced CDR3 bases are TGCAGTGCAAGGACTAGCGGGAGGGCCGACGAG. Translation gives CSARTSGRADE. The full CDR3 protein is CSARTSGRADEQYF.

Details on this clone: The missing CDR3 end, 3 residues past where the read stops, is filled in from the germline J gene. This chain uses TRBV5-1 with TRBJ2-5, with D tentatively TRBD2 (5 bases). Germline V gives CDR1 SGHRS, CDR2 YFSETQ. This CDR3 region has 14 residues. Trimming removed 0 bases at V and 5 bases at J, with 11 bases between. The CDR3 protein is CASSLEAPGETQYF. Incomplete CDR3 DNA: TGCGCCAGCAGCTTGGAGGCCCCGGGGGAGACC.

As to this clone: The sequenced fragment ends 3 residues before the CDR3 boundary, so the rest is inferred from the germline J gene. The gene calls are TRBV5-1 and TRBJ2-5; maybe TRBD1 (5 bases). V was shortened by 0 bases and J by 3 bases, with 9 bases between the two germline ends. Germline assignment: CDR1 SGHRS and CDR2 YFSETQ. This CDR3 has 14 amino acids. This CDR3 reads CASSLVGQKETQYF. The part of the CDR3 DNA that was read is TGCGCCAGCAGCTTGGTGGGGCAGAAAGAGACC.

CDR3 amino acids: CASSTPRRDYSNQPQHF. The covered CDR3 bases are TGTGCCAGTAGTACTCCCCGCCGGGACTATAGCAATCAGCCC. The rearrangement uses TRBV19 and TRBJ1-5; the D gene is possibly TRBD1 (5 bases). The CDR3 extends 3 residues past the end of the read, so its final part is completed from the germline J gene. This CDR3 comprises 17 residues. CDR1 and CDR2 from the germline V gene are LNHDA and SQIVND (reference sequence). Trimming removed 4 bases at V and 0 bases at J, with 16 bases between.

Concerning this clone itself: With the read ending 3 residues before the CDR3 end, the germline J gene is used to fill in that end. V and J are TRBV19 and TRBJ1-5, with a weak D call TRBD1 (6 bases). The CDR3 consists of 15 residues. Trimming took 3 bases from V and 7 from J, leaving 16 bases between them. CDR1 and CDR2 from the germline V gene are LNHDA and SQIVND (reference sequence). This CDR3 is CASSINGGARQPQHF. The DNA read from the CDR3 is TGTGCCAGTAGTATTAATGGGGGGGCTCGGCAGCCC.